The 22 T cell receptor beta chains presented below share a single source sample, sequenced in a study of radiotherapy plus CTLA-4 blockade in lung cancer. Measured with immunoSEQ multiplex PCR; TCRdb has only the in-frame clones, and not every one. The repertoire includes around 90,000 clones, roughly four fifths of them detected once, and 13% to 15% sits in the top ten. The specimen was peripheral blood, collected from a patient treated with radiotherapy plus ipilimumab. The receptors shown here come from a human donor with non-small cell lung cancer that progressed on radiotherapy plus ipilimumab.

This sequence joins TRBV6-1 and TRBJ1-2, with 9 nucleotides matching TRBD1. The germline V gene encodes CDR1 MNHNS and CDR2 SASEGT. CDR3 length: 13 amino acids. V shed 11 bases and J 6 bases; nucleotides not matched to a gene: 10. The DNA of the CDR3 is TGTGCCGCTCGGACAGGGGTGAAGGATGGCTACACCTTC. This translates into CAARTGVKDGYTF.

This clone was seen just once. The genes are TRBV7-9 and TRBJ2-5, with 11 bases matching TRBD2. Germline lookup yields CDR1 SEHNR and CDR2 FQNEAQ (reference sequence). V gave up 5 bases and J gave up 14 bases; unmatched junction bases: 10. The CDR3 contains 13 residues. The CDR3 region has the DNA TGTGCCAGCAGCCACACAATAGCGGGAGGGTTATACTTC. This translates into CASSHTIAGGLYF. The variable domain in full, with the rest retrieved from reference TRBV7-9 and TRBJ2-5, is DTGVSQNPRHKITKRGQNVTFRCDPISEHNRLYWYRQTLGQGPEFLTYFQNEAQLEKSRLLSDRFSAERPKGSFSTLEIQRTEQGDSAMYLCASSHTIAGGLYFGPGTRLLVL.

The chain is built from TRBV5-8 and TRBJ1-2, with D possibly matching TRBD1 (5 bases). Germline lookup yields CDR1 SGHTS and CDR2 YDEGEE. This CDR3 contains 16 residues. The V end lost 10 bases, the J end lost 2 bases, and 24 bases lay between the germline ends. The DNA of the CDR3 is TGTGCCGCCGGGAGTGCTTGGCAGGGTATAAACTATGGCTACACCTTC. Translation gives CAAGSAWQGINYGYTF.

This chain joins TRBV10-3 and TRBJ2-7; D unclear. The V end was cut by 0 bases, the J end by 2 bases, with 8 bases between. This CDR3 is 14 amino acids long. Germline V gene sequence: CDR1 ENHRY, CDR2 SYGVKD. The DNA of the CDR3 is TGTGCCATCAGTGAGTCATACGGAACCTACGAGCAGTACTTC. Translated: CAISESYGTYEQYF.

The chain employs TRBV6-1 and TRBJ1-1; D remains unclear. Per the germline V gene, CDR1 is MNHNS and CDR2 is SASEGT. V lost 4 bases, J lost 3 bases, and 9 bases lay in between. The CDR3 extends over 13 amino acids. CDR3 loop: CASSAVMHTEAFF. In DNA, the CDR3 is TGTGCCAGCAGTGCGGTCATGCACACTGAAGCTTTCTTT.

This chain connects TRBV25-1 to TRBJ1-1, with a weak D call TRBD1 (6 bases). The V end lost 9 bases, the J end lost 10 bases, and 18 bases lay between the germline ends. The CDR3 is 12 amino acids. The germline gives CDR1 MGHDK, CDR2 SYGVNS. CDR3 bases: TGTGCCAGTCAACAGGGTTCCGGCGGAGCTTTCTTT. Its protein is CASQQGSGGAFF.

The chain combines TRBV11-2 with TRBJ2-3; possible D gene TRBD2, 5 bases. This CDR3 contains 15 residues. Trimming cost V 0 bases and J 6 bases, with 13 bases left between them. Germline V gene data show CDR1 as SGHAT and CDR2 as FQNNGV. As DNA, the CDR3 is TGTGCCAGCAGCTTAGATCGGGTAGAGGGCGATACGCAGTATTTT. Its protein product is CASSLDRVEGDTQYF.

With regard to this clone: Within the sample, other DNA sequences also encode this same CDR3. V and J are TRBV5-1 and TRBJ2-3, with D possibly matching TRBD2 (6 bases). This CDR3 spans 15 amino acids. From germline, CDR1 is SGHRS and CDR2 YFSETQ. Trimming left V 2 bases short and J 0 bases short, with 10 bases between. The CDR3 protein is CASSFSGTSTDTQYF. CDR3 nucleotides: TGCGCCAGCAGCTTTTCCGGGACTAGCACAGATACGCAGTATTTT.

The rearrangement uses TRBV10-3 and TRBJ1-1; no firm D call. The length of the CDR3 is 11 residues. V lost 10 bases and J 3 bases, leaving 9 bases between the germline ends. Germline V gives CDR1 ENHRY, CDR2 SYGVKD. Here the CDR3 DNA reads TGTGCCACTAGACGAGACACTGAAGCTTTCTTT. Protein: CATRRDTEAFF.

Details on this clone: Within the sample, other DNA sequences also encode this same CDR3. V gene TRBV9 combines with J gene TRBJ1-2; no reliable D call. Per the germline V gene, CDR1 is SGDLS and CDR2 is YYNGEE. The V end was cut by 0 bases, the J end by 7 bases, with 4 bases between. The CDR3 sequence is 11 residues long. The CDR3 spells CASSVDGGYTF. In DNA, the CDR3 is TGTGCCAGCAGCGTAGACGGTGGCTACACCTTC.

The CDR3 nucleotides are TGTGCCAGCGGGTCAGGGGGGGGTGGCTACACCTTC. This translates into CASGSGGGGYTF. The chain recombines TRBV2 with TRBJ1-2, with 7 bases matching TRBD1. From germline, CDR1 is SNHLY and CDR2 FYNNEI. The trim removed 8 bases at V and 7 bases at J, leaving 7 bases unmatched. This CDR3 is 12 amino acids long. Full variable domain (missing parts from reference TRBV2 and TRBJ1-2): EPEVTQTPSHQVTQMGQEVILRCVPISNHLYFYWYRQILGQKVEFLVSFYNNEISEKSEIFDDQFSVERPDGSNFTLKIRSTKLEDSAMYFCASGSGGGGYTFGSGTRLTVV.

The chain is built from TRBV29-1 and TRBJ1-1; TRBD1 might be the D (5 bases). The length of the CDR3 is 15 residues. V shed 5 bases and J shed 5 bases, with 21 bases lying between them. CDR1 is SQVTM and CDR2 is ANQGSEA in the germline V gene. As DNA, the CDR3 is TGCAGCGTTACCTCAGGGAACCGGGGCCTGACTGAAGCTTTCTTT. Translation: CSVTSGNRGLTEAFF. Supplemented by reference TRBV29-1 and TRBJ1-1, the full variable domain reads SAVISQKPSRDICQRGTSLTIQCQVDSQVTMMFWYRQQPGQSLTLIATANQGSEATYESGFVIDKFPISRPNLTFSTLTVSNMSPEDSSIYLCSVTSGNRGLTEAFFGQGTRLTVV.

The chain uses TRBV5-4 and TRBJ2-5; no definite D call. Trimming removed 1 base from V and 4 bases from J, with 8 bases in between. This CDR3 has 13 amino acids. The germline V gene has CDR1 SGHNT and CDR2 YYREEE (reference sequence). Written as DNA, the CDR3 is TGTGCCAGCAGCTTGAAGGGCCGAGAGACCCAGTACTTC. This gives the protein CASSLKGRETQYF.

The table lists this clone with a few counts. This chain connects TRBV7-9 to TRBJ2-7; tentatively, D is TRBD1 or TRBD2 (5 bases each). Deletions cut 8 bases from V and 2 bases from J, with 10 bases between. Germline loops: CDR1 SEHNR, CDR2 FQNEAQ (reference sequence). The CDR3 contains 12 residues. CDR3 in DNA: TGTGCCAGCGCCCGGGGACCCTACGAGCAGTACTTC. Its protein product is CASARGPYEQYF.

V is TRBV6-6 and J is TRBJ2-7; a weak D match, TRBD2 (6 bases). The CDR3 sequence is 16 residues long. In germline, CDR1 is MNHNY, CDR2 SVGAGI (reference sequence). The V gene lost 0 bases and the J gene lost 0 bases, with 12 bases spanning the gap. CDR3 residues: CASSYSRGTLSYEQYF. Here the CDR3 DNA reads TGTGCCAGCAGTTACTCTCGCGGGACCCTCTCCTACGAGCAGTACTTC.

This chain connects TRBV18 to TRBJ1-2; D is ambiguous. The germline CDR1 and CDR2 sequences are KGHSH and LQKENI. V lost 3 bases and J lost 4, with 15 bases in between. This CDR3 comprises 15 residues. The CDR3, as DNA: TGTGCCAGCTCACCGCGCCGGGAGGGCCCCTATGGCTACACCTTC. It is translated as CASSPRREGPYGYTF.

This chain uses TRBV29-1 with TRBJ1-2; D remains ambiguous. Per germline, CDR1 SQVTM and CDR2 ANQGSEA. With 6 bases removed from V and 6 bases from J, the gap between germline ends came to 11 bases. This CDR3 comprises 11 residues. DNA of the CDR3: TGCAGCGTCCAGACGCGGAATGGCTACACCTTC. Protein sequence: CSVQTRNGYTF.

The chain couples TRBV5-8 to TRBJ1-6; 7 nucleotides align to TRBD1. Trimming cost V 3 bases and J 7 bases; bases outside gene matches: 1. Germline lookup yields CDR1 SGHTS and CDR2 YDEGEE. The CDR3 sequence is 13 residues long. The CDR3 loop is CASSSTGNSPLHF. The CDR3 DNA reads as TGTGCCAGCAGCTCGACAGGGAATTCACCCCTCCACTTT. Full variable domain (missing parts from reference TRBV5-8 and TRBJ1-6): EAGVTQSPTHLIKTRGQQATLRCSPISGHTSVYWYQQALGLGLQFLLWYDEGEERNRGNFPPRFSGRQFPNYSSELNVNALELEDSALYLCASSSTGNSPLHFGNGTRLTVT.

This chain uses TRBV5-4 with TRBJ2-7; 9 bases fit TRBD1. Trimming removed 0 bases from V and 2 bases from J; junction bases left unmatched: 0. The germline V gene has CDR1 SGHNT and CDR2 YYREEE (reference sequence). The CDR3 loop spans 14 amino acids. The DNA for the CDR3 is TGTGCCAGCAGCTTGGACAGGGGGCCCTACGAGCAGTACTTC. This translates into CASSLDRGPYEQYF.

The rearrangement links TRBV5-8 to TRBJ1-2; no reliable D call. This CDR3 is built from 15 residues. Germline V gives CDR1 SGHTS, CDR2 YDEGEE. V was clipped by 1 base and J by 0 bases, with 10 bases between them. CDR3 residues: CASSLQAAANYGYTF. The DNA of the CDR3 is TGTGCCAGCAGCTTGCAGGCAGCGGCTAACTATGGCTACACCTTC.

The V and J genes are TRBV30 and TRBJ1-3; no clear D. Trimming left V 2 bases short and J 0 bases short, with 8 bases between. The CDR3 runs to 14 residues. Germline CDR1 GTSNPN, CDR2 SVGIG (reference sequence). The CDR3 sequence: CAWSMVFSGNTIYF. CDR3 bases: TGTGCCTGGAGTATGGTCTTCTCTGGAAACACCATATATTTT.

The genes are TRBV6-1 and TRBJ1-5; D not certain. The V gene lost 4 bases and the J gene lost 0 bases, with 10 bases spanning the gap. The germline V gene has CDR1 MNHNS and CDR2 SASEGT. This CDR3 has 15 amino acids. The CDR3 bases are TGTGCCAGCAGTGGGGAGTTCCTTAGCAATCAGCCCCAGCATTTT. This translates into CASSGEFLSNQPQHF.